Following are 11 T cell receptor beta chains from one sample sequenced in a study of T cell responses to AZD1222 COVID-19 vaccine. Assay: immunoSEQ multiplex PCR; the TCRdb copy retains only in-frame clones and omits some. Of about 130,000 clones detected, 88% appear once; the ten largest clones hold under 7%. Source: peripheral blood, taken on day 0 of AZD1222 vaccination. Every receptor here comes from an adult in good health.

The chain links TRBV11-2 to TRBJ1-1; no firm D call. Germline CDR1 reads SGHAT; CDR2 reads FQNNGV. The CDR3 has 13 residues. Trimming took off 3 bases at V and 2 bases at J, with 7 bases between the two ends. The CDR3 region has the DNA TGTGCCAGCAGCTTCGGGCCTAACACTGAAGCTTTCTTT. As protein: CASSFGPNTEAFF.

This chain joins TRBV6-5 and TRBJ2-7; the D gene is possibly TRBD1 (6 bases). Germline V gene lookup returns CDR1 MNHEY and CDR2 SVGAGI. The CDR3 loop spans 13 amino acids. The V end lost 6 bases, the J end lost 1 base, and 10 bases lay between the germline ends. The CDR3 protein is CASRQGWSYEQYF. CDR3 nucleotides: TGTGCCAGCAGGCAGGGGTGGTCCTACGAGCAGTACTTC.

This clone occurred once. V gene TRBV10-1 combines with J gene TRBJ2-7; 9 positions match TRBD2. The ends lost 11 bases at V and 6 bases at J; junction bases unmatched: 11. CDR3 length: 13 amino acids. CDR1 WNHNN and CDR2 SYGVQD come from the germline V gene (reference sequence). CDR3 loop: CAGPGVAGVEQYF. CDR3 in DNA: TGCGCCGGACCCGGGGTAGCGGGAGTCGAGCAGTACTTC.

The chain is built from TRBV24-1 and TRBJ2-5, with 12 bases aligning to TRBD2. Trimming removed 4 bases from V and 5 bases from J; junction bases left unmatched: 4. The CDR3 sequence is 15 residues long. Germline V gene sequence: CDR1 KGHDR, CDR2 SFDVKD. CDR3: CATSDPGLAGETQYF. Written as DNA, the CDR3 is TGTGCCACCAGTGACCCCGGACTAGCGGGGGAGACCCAGTACTTC.

V and J are TRBV6-6 and TRBJ1-6, with no clear D. V shed 7 bases and J shed 9 bases, with 19 bases lying between them. CDR1 and CDR2 from the germline V gene are MNHNY and SVGAGI (reference sequence). This CDR3 is 15 amino acids long. The CDR3 DNA sequence: TGTGCCAGCACCTATAAAAGGGAGGGTGTTTCACCCCTCCACTTT. This gives the protein CASTYKREGVSPLHF.

The chain employs TRBV28 and TRBJ1-3; 7 nucleotides align to TRBD1. Looked up from germline, CDR1 is MDHEN and CDR2 is SYDVKM. Trimming at V came to 1 base and at J to 3 bases, leaving 3 bases not matched to a gene. The CDR3 runs 15 residues. CDR3 residues: CASSLSGGGGNTIYF. DNA of the CDR3: TGTGCCAGCAGTTTATCAGGGGGAGGTGGAAACACCATATATTTT.

V and J are TRBV6-6 and TRBJ2-7; maybe TRBD1 (5 bases). The CDR3 spans 15 residues. Per germline, CDR1 MNHNY and CDR2 SVGAGI (reference sequence). V was trimmed by 6 bases and J by 2 bases, leaving 17 bases between them. The CDR3 here is CASRLGQRAAYEQYF. The DNA of the CDR3 is TGTGCCAGCAGATTAGGACAAAGGGCCGCCTACGAGCAGTACTTC.

The chain joins TRBV4-2 to TRBJ2-7; D unresolved. The ends were cut back, 0 bases at V and 3 bases at J, with 6 bases in the middle. Germline V gene sequence: CDR1 LGHNA, CDR2 YNFKEQ. This CDR3 spans 13 amino acids. The CDR3 protein is CASSQDHSYEQYF. The CDR3 DNA reads TGTGCCAGCAGCCAAGACCACAGCTACGAGCAGTACTTC.

The CDR3 DNA is TGTGCCACTTCACGTGGACAGGACAATGAGCAGTTCTTC. Protein product: CATSRGQDNEQFF. The chain has TRBV9 and TRBJ2-1; the match to TRBD1 covers 7 bases. V gave up 9 bases and J gave up 5 bases; unmatched junction bases: 8. The CDR3 runs 13 residues. From germline, CDR1 is SGDLS and CDR2 YYNGEE.

This chain links TRBV2 with TRBJ1-4, with unresolved D. This CDR3 region has 15 residues. Trimming pared 2 bases from V and 4 bases from J, leaving 11 bases between. Germline assignment: CDR1 SNHLY and CDR2 FYNNEI. CDR3 in DNA: TGTGCCAGCAGTGAACTCCGGGTTGATAATGAAAAACTGTTTTTT. Its protein is CASSELRVDNEKLFF.

The J gene is TRBJ2-1, the V gene TRBV28; the D is unclear. Looked up from germline, CDR1 is MDHEN and CDR2 is SYDVKM. Trimming stripped 8 bases from V and 8 bases from J, with 19 bases between. The CDR3 sequence is 14 residues long. In DNA, the CDR3 is TGTGCCAGCGACCTCGCCGGAGAGGTCGATGAGCAGTTCTTC. Protein product: CASDLAGEVDEQFF.